The rows below give T cell receptor beta chains drawn from one sample of a study of T cell responses to AZD1222 COVID-19 vaccine. The method was immunoSEQ multiplex PCR; TCRdb's version includes in-frame clones alone and lacks a portion of them. The sample has about 120,000 clones, about nine tenths seen once. This sample comprised peripheral blood, obtained on day 0 of AZD1222 vaccination. Receptors were obtained from an adult in good health. Both conserved end residues are part of each CDR3. The order of the fields is clone size, D gene, J gene, V gene, CDR3 DNA, CDR3 protein. D genes are given only for firm matches. Expanded clones get a size class; other rows say once, few or many, or leave the size out.

- | - | TRBJ1-1 | TRBV6-5 | TGTGCCAGCAGCGCGGCAGGGAGGGTCACTGAAGCTTTCTTT | CASSAAGRVTEAFF
- | - | TRBJ2-3 | TRBV6-5 | TGTGCCAGCAGTTACGACAGAAGCACAGATACGCAGTATTTT | CASSYDRSTDTQYF
- | TRBD1 | TRBJ1-1 | TRBV11-3 | TGTGCCAGCAGCCAGGGACAGAACCGTGAAGCTTTCTTT | CASSQGQNREAFF
- | TRBD2 | TRBJ2-1 | TRBV5-1 | TGCGCCAGCAGCTTGACCCCACTAGCGGAAAATCTATACAATGAGCAGTTCTTC | CASSLTPLAENLYNEQFF
many | - | TRBJ2-1 | TRBV19 | TGTGCCAGTAGTCCAACAGGGAGCTTTGTAAATGAGCAGTTCTTC | CASSPTGSFVNEQFF
- | - | TRBJ2-7 | TRBV7-9 | TGTGCCAGCAGCCCTGGGGTTTGGCTGGGGCAAGACGAGCAGTACTTC | CASSPGVWLGQDEQYF
- | - | TRBJ2-7 | TRBV6-5 | TGTGCCAGCAATGCAGGGAAGGTGGACGAGCAGTACTTC | CASNAGKVDEQYF
- | - | TRBJ1-1 | TRBV7-8 | TGTGCCAGCAGCTTACAGGGACTCGGGACTGAAGCTTTCTTT | CASSLQGLGTEAFF
- | - | TRBJ1-2 | TRBV21-1 | TGTGCCAGCAGCAAAGCCGGGGGACACCTCTATGGCTACACCTTC | CASSKAGGHLYGYTF
once | - | TRBJ1-5 | TRBV27 | TGTGCCAGCAGAATCGGGGGTAGCAATCAGCCCCAGCATTTT | CASRIGGSNQPQHF
- | TRBD1 | TRBJ2-4 | TRBV28 | TGTGCCAGCAACCTCCCGGGACAGTACGTCCAGTACTTC | CASNLPGQYVQYF
- | - | TRBJ2-2 | TRBV24-1 | TGTGCCACCACCGAGACCGGGGAGCTGTTTTTT | CATTETGELFF
- | - | TRBJ1-5 | TRBV19 | TGTGCCAGTAGTGGCAGGGTACGCAATCAGCCCCAGCATTTT | CASSGRVRNQPQHF
- | - | TRBJ1-3 | TRBV7-2 | TGTGCCAGCAGCCGTGGGTTCTCTGGAAACACCATATATTTT | CASSRGFSGNTIYF
- | TRBD2 | TRBJ2-7 | TRBV7-8 | TGTGCCAGCAGCCCGTATAGGGTAGCGGGATCCTACGAGCAGTACTTC | CASSPYRVAGSYEQYF
- | - | TRBJ2-5 | TRBV5-4 | TGTGCCAGCAGCTTGGTTGCGGGGGAGACCCAGTACTTC | CASSLVAGETQYF
- | - | TRBJ2-5 | TRBV5-1 | TGCGCCAGCAGCTCGGGGGTCCAAGAGACCCAGTACTTC | CASSSGVQETQYF
- | TRBD1 | TRBJ1-2 | TRBV19 | TGTGCCAGTAGTGCGGGACAGGCCAACTATGGCTACACCTTC | CASSAGQANYGYTF
once | TRBD1 | TRBJ1-2 | TRBV2 | TGTGCCAGCAGCGGACAGGGGTCTCGCTATGGCTACACCTTC | CASSGQGSRYGYTF
once | - | TRBJ1-3 | TRBV5-1 | TGCGCCAGCAGCTTGGCTGGTGGAAACACCATATATTTT | CASSLAGGNTIYF
- | - | TRBJ1-5 | TRBV12-3/TRBV12-4 | TGTGCCAGCAGCCTCGAAAGCAATCAGCCCCAGCATTTT | CASSLESNQPQHF
- | TRBD2 | TRBJ2-1 | TRBV7-9 | TGTGCCAGCAGCGTCCGGGGGGGCTCCTACAATGAGCAGTTCTTC | CASSVRGGSYNEQFF
once | TRBD2 | TRBJ2-1 | TRBV5-1 | TGCGCCAGCAGCTCTGGAGTTAGCGGGAGGGCCGCATACAATGAGCAGTTCTTC | CASSSGVSGRAAYNEQFF
- | TRBD2 | TRBJ2-7 | TRBV18 | TGTGCCAGCTCACCACCGGGGGAGGGAACGTCCCACGAGCAGTACTTC | CASSPPGEGTSHEQYF
- | - | TRBJ2-2 | TRBV2 | TGTGCCAGCATGGCGGGTTCGAACACCGGGGAGCTGTTTTTT | CASMAGSNTGELFF
- | TRBD1 | TRBJ1-1 | TRBV7-9 | TGTGCCAGCAGCCTGAGAACAGGGGGCGGCACTGAAGCTTTCTTT | CASSLRTGGGTEAFF
- | - | TRBJ1-3 | TRBV6-5 | TGTGCCAGCAGTTACGGGGGGCTTGGAAACACCATATATTTT | CASSYGGLGNTIYF
- | - | TRBJ2-7 | TRBV12-3/TRBV12-4 | TGTGCCAGCAGTTTAGGCAGGGTTTACGAGCAGTACTTC | CASSLGRVYEQYF
- | - | TRBJ1-2 | TRBV6-4 | TGTGCCAGCAGTCCGAGCCACACTGCTGAGGGCTACACCTTC | CASSPSHTAEGYTF
once | - | TRBJ2-5 | TRBV18 | TGTGCCAGCTCACCACGGGACAAAGAGACCCAGTACTTC | CASSPRDKETQYF
- | TRBD1 | TRBJ1-4 | TRBV4-2 | TGTGCCAGCAGCGCAGGACAGGGCTCAACTAATGAAAAACTGTTTTTT | CASSAGQGSTNEKLFF
- | - | TRBJ2-5 | TRBV14 | TGTGCCAGCAGCCAAGTGGAGACCCAGTACTTC | CASSQVETQYF
- | TRBD1 | TRBJ2-7 | TRBV6-6 | TGTGCCAGCAGTTACCTCGGGACAGGGGGCGCGGAGCAGTACTTC | CASSYLGTGGAEQYF
once | TRBD1 | TRBJ2-5 | TRBV11-2 | TGTGCCAGCAGCTCCGTGGGGACAGTACAAGAGACCCAGTACTTC | CASSSVGTVQETQYF
- | - | TRBJ1-1 | TRBV27 | TGTGCCAGCAGTTTATCGATCCTATACACTGAAGCTTTCTTT | CASSLSILYTEAFF
- | - | TRBJ1-4 | TRBV7-9 | TGTGCCAGCAGCACACGAAGGGGAGAGGCAACTAATGAAAAACTGTTTTTT | CASSTRRGEATNEKLFF
- | - | TRBJ1-4 | TRBV5-6 | TGTGCCAGCAGCTTAACCCCGACACCTCCACTAGAAAAACTGTTTTTT | CASSLTPTPPLEKLFF
- | - | TRBJ2-5 | TRBV5-1 | TGCGCCAGCAGCTCGACGGAGACCCAGTACTTC | CASSSTETQYF
medium-sized | - | TRBJ1-3 | TRBV5-5 | TGTGCCAGCTGCATTGAGCCTTCCGCCTCTGGAAACACCATATATTTT | CASCIEPSASGNTIYF
- | - | TRBJ2-5 | TRBV28 | TGTGCTGGGTCAGGGGGGGGCCAAGAGACCCAGTACTTC | CAGSGGGQETQYF
- | - | TRBJ1-5 | TRBV19 | TGTGCCAGTACCAGAACGGGAAACAATCAGCCCCAGCATTTT | CASTRTGNNQPQHF
- | - | TRBJ1-1 | TRBV5-6 | TGTGCCAGCAGCTTGAGGGGGAGCCCACCAAACACTGAAGCTTTCTTT | CASSLRGSPPNTEAFF
- | - | TRBJ1-1 | TRBV7-8 | TGTGCCAGCAGCGCCCGTTGGGACACTGAAGCTTTCTTT | CASSARWDTEAFF
- | - | TRBJ2-5 | TRBV11-2 | TGTGCCAGCAGTTTCAGACAGAGGGAGACCCAGTACTTC | CASSFRQRETQYF
- | - | TRBJ1-5 | TRBV25-1 | TGTGCCAGCAGTGCACAACATCAGCCCCAGCATTTT | CASSAQHQPQHF
- | - | TRBJ2-3 | TRBV6-6 | TGTGCCAGCAGTTACTCGGGGGGCTCCCCCACAGATACGCAGTATTTT | CASSYSGGSPTDTQYF
- | - | TRBJ1-1 | TRBV25-1 | TGTGCCAGCAGTGAATTGGGGGCTCAAGCTTTCTTT | CASSELGAQAFF
- | - | TRBJ1-3 | TRBV19 | TGTGCCAGTAGTAACTCTGGAAACACCATATATTTT | CASSNSGNTIYF
- | - | TRBJ1-3 | TRBV5-1 | TGCGCCAGCAGTCCTGAGGGGTCCTCTGGAAACACCATATATTTT | CASSPEGSSGNTIYF